Shown below are 26 T cell receptor beta chains from a single sample sequenced in a study of human T cells and chemical hapten exposure. The time point was: patch test 2, 6 weeks after DPC sensitization. Regarding treatment: therapeutic diphenylcyclopropenone sensitization with weekly scalp DPC. TCRdb redid the calling of the RACE reads with MiXCR, one entry per CDR3 protein. The sample lists hundreds of thousands of distinct CDR3 sequences, roughly 6% occurring once. The specimen was whole blood, collected in connection with sensitization to the hapten diphenylcyclopropenone (DPC). These TCRs come from a woman under 30 with alopecia areata. Some clones in this sample may be carry-over from other donors' samples.

This clonotype appeared many times. V gene TRBV7-2 combines with J gene TRBJ1-3; D remains unclear. The germline V gene has CDR1 SGHTA and CDR2 FQGNSA. V shed 10 bases and J shed 0 bases, with 7 bases lying between them. The CDR3 consists of 12 residues. CDR3 sequence (DNA): TGTGCCACAGGACTCTCTGGAAACACCATATATTTT. Encoded protein: CATGLSGNTIYF.

The chain employs TRBV29-1 and TRBJ2-7; possibly TRBD2 for D (5 bases). The ends were cut back, 3 bases at V and 5 bases at J, with 11 bases in the middle. CDR1 SQVTM and CDR2 ANQGSEA come from the germline V gene. CDR3 size: 12 residues. Here the CDR3 DNA reads TGCAGCGTTGATCGGGGATCCCACGAGCAGTACTTC. Encoded protein: CSVDRGSHEQYF.

The V and J genes are TRBV7-3 and TRBJ2-2; the D gene could be TRBD1 or TRBD2 (6 bases each). The V end lost 2 bases, the J end lost 2 bases, and 12 bases lay between the germline ends. CDR1 is SGHTA, CDR2 FQGTGA, per germline. The CDR3 totals 16 residues. The CDR3 DNA is TGTGCCAGCAGCTTACGTCCGGGGGCCAACACCGGGGAGCTGTTTTTT. This encodes CASSLRPGANTGELFF.

This clonotype has at least ten counts. This chain connects TRBV6-5 to TRBJ1-4; the D gene is possibly TRBD1 (5 bases). CDR3 length: 14 residues. Germline V CDR1 and CDR2: MNHEY, SVGAGI. Trimming stripped 2 bases from V and 8 bases from J, with 12 bases between. CDR3 sequence reads: CASSYGGEGEKLFF. CDR3 nucleotides: TGTGCCAGCAGTTACGGAGGGGAGGGGGAAAAACTGTTTTTT.

This clonotype was counted between two and nine times. The V gene is TRBV7-9, the J gene TRBJ2-7, with D possibly TRBD1 on 6 matching bases. The CDR3 spans 16 residues. V was trimmed by 5 bases and J by 2 bases, leaving 19 bases between them. The germline V gene has CDR1 SEHNR and CDR2 FQNEAQ (reference sequence). Here the CDR3 DNA reads TGTGCCAGCAGCCAACTCGGGACACGAGCCCCCTACGAGCAGTACTTC. Protein sequence: CASSQLGTRAPYEQYF.

This clonotype appeared once. This chain uses TRBV28 with TRBJ1-1; D ambiguous. Trimming removed 6 bases from V and 4 bases from J, with 9 bases in between. CDR1 is MDHEN and CDR2 is SYDVKM in the germline V gene. The CDR3 length is 12 residues. CDR3 amino acids: CASRDTLTEAFF. CDR3 in DNA: TGTGCCAGCAGGGATACTCTCACTGAAGCTTTCTTT.

This clonotype has more than one count but fewer than ten. This sequence joins TRBV29-1 and TRBJ1-1; D not resolved. Per germline, CDR1 SQVTM and CDR2 ANQGSEA. Deletions cut 6 bases from V and 1 base from J, with 9 bases between. This CDR3 is 12 amino acids long. Here the CDR3 DNA reads TGCAGCGTGTTTCAGGAGAACACTGAAGCTTTCTTT. Amino acids: CSVFQENTEAFF. The whole variable domain, filled in from reference TRBV29-1 and TRBJ1-1, reads SAVISQKPSRDICQRGTSLTIQCQVDSQVTMMFWYRQQPGQSLTLIATANQGSEATYESGFVIDKFPISRPNLTFSTLTVSNMSPEDSSIYLCSVFQENTEAFFGQGTRLTVV.

This clonotype was recorded many times. This sequence joins TRBV3-1 and TRBJ1-1; D is ambiguous. The length of the CDR3 is 14 residues. Trimming stripped 0 bases from V and 1 base from J, with 6 bases between. CDR1 is LGHDT and CDR2 is YNNKEL in the germline V gene (reference sequence). DNA of the CDR3: TGTGCCAGCAGCCAAGAGGGCGAGAACACTGAAGCTTTCTTT. Translation: CASSQEGENTEAFF. Together with reference TRBV3-1 and TRBJ1-1, the CDR3 gives the full variable domain: DTAVSQTPKYLVTQMGNDKSIKCEQNLGHDTMYWYKQDSKKFLKIMFSYNNKELIINETVPNRFSPKSPDKAHLNLHINSLELGDSAVYFCASSQEGENTEAFFGQGTRLTVV.

V is TRBV6-5 and J is TRBJ2-7; D may match TRBD1 or TRBD2 (6 bases each). Germline CDR1 MNHEY, CDR2 SVGAGI. The CDR3 consists of 17 residues. V gave up 2 bases and J gave up 5 bases, with 22 bases separating them. CDR3 residues: CASSYDALGGYIHEQYF. CDR3 in DNA: TGTGCCAGCAGTTACGACGCACTCGGGGGCTACATCCACGAGCAGTACTTC.

This clonotype was counted a few times. V and J are TRBV5-6 and TRBJ2-7, with D hard to call. Germline V gene lookup returns CDR1 SGHDT and CDR2 YYEEEE. Deletions cut 0 bases from V and 2 bases from J, with 9 bases between. The CDR3 length is 14 residues. The DNA for the CDR3 is TGTGCCAGCAGCTTGGAAGTCAACCCCTACGAGCAGTACTTC. Its protein is CASSLEVNPYEQYF.

This clonotype was counted only a few times. The chain combines TRBV10-3 with TRBJ2-7; D is tentatively TRBD1 or TRBD2 (5 bases each). V was clipped by 8 bases and J by 6 bases, with 20 bases between them. Per the germline V gene, CDR1 is ENHRY and CDR2 is SYGVKD. The CDR3 has 14 residues. The CDR3 is CAIRGDGGSPEQYF. As DNA, the CDR3 is TGTGCCATCCGAGGGGACGGCGGCTCCCCCGAGCAGTACTTC.

The rearrangement links TRBV21-1 to TRBJ2-4. TRBV21-1 is labeled a pseudogene. The CDR3 covers 15 residues. CDR3 DNA sequence: TGTGCCAGCAGCAAATCGAAAGGAGTCAAAAACATTCAGTACTTC. This sequence encodes CASSKSKGVKNIQYF.

This clonotype showed up many times. The chain recombines TRBV13 with TRBJ1-5; weak D call: TRBD1 (6 bases). Germline V gene data show CDR1 as PRHDT and CDR2 as FYEKMQ (reference sequence). The CDR3 has 15 residues. V lost 5 bases and J lost 4, with 15 bases in between. CDR3 nucleotides: TGTGCCAGCAGCAAAAAGGACAGCCGTAATCAGCCCCAGCATTTT. Translated, it gives CASSKKDSRNQPQHF.

This clonotype was seen only a few times. The J gene is TRBJ2-3, the V gene TRBV3-1; 8 bases match TRBD1. V lost 5 bases to trimming and J lost 3 bases; unmatched junction nucleotides: 10. Per the germline V gene, CDR1 is LGHDT and CDR2 is YNNKEL (reference sequence). CDR3 size: 16 residues. CDR3 coding DNA: TGTGCCAGCAGCTCTCACCAGGGGGCTAAGACAGATACGCAGTATTTT. Its translation: CASSSHQGAKTDTQYF.

This clonotype has a count of ten or more. CDR3 in DNA: TGTGCCATCTCCCCGCGGGGAAGCAATCAGCCCCAGCATTTT. Its translation: CAISPRGSNQPQHF. V and J are TRBV10-3 and TRBJ1-5; D remains ambiguous. Deletions cut 8 bases from V and 1 base from J, with 12 bases between. Looked up from germline, CDR1 is ENHRY and CDR2 is SYGVKD. This CDR3 has 14 amino acids.

This clonotype was detected many times. The chain is built from TRBV3-1 and TRBJ1-5; D call uncertain. Germline V gene data show CDR1 as LGHDT and CDR2 as YNNKEL (reference sequence). V lost 2 bases and J lost 6, with 8 bases in between. The CDR3 sequence is 13 residues long. The CDR3 nucleotides are TGTGCCAGCAGCCAACTGGGGTCTCAGCCCCAGCATTTT. It yields the protein CASSQLGSQPQHF. The full variable domain, completed using reference TRBV3-1 and TRBJ1-5, is DTAVSQTPKYLVTQMGNDKSIKCEQNLGHDTMYWYKQDSKKFLKIMFSYNNKELIINETVPNRFSPKSPDKAHLNLHINSLELGDSAVYFCASSQLGSQPQHFGDGTRLSIL.

There are a few counts of this clonotype. In DNA, the CDR3 is TGTGCCAGCAGCTTATCTGACCTATATGGCTACACCTTC. It encodes CASSLSDLYGYTF. The chain employs TRBV7-9 and TRBJ1-2; D unclear. Germline V gene data show CDR1 as SEHNR and CDR2 as FQNEAQ (reference sequence). This CDR3 spans 13 amino acids. Between the trimmed V and J ends, which lost 2 bases and 5 bases, there was a span of 9 bases.

This chain links TRBV9 with TRBJ2-5; possibly TRBD2 for D (5 bases). CDR3 size: 15 residues. V was cut by 0 bases and J by 4 bases, with 13 bases left in between. Germline values: CDR1 SGDLS, CDR2 YYNGEE. This CDR3 reads CASSVGGFKIETQYF. The CDR3 region has the DNA TGTGCCAGCAGCGTAGGAGGGTTTAAGATAGAGACCCAGTACTTC. Complete variable domain (other parts from reference TRBV9 and TRBJ2-5): DSGVTQTPKHLITATGQRVTLRCSPRSGDLSVYWYQQSLDQGLQFLIQYYNGEERAKGNILERFSAQQFPDLHSELNLSSLELGDSALYFCASSVGGFKIETQYFGPGTRLLVL.

This clonotype was seen more than once but under ten times. This rearrangement joins TRBV12-3 or TRBV12-4 to TRBJ1-3; D not certain. Between the trimmed V and J ends, which lost 8 bases and 0 bases, there was a span of 20 bases. The CDR3 contains 17 residues. For the CDR3, the DNA is TGTGCCAGCTCTTACCGGACTTCAGCGGGCTCTGGAAACACCATATATTTT. Its translation is CASSYRTSAGSGNTIYF.

This clonotype showed up many times. V usage is TRBV18 and J usage is TRBJ1-6, with 9 bases fitting TRBD1. Germline V gene data show CDR1 as KGHSH and CDR2 as LQKENI. CDR3 length: 15 amino acids. The ends lost 5 bases at V and 11 bases at J; junction bases unmatched: 10. The DNA of the CDR3 is TGTGCCAGCTCATCGCTGGGACAGGGAATGGCACCCCTCCACTTT. Translated: CASSSLGQGMAPLHF.

CDR3 region: CSVEAREYYGYTF. CDR3 coding DNA: TGCAGCGTTGAAGCGAGGGAGTACTATGGCTACACCTTC. The J gene is TRBJ1-2, the V gene TRBV29-1; D gene unclear. The V gene lost 1 base and the J gene lost 3 bases, with 9 bases spanning the gap. Germline assignment: CDR1 SQVTM and CDR2 ANQGSEA. This CDR3 is 13 amino acids long.

This clonotype was seen a handful of times. This rearrangement joins TRBV11-2 to TRBJ1-1; D is unclear. Germline CDR1 is SGHAT and CDR2 is FQNNGV. V was trimmed by 4 bases and J by 11 bases, leaving 17 bases between them. The CDR3 totals 13 residues. This chain's CDR3 is CASSSLTFPGAFF. Here the CDR3 DNA reads TGTGCCAGCAGCTCCCTAACATTTCCCGGGGCTTTCTTT.

This clonotype has just a few counts. The J gene is TRBJ1-2, the V gene TRBV5-1; 9 bases align to TRBD1. The V segment lost 3 bases and the J segment 8 bases; nucleotides outside the gene matches: 5. The germline gives CDR1 SGHRS, CDR2 YFSETQ. The CDR3 length is 13 residues. This CDR3 is CASSSDRGRGYTF. The CDR3 DNA reads as TGCGCCAGCAGCTCGGACAGGGGTCGCGGCTACACCTTC.

V usage is TRBV7-9 and J usage is TRBJ1-2, with TRBD1 matching over 9 bases. The length of the CDR3 is 16 residues. V shed 5 bases, J shed 6 bases, and the junction held 13 bases outside the gene matches. Looked up from germline, CDR1 is SEHNR and CDR2 is FQNEAQ (reference sequence). The CDR3 DNA sequence: TGTGCCAGCAGCCAATACCGGGACAGGGAGGGGAATGGCTACACCTTC. It codes for CASSQYRDREGNGYTF.

This rearrangement joins TRBV18 to TRBJ1-2; D is uncertain. The ends were cut back, 2 bases at V and 5 bases at J, with 6 bases in the middle. The CDR3 length is 12 residues. From germline, CDR1 is KGHSH and CDR2 LQKENI. The CDR3 bases are TGTGCCAGCTCACCAGGGTTGTATGGCTACACCTTC. Protein: CASSPGLYGYTF.

This clonotype has ten or more counts. The rearrangement uses TRBV5-1 and TRBJ1-1; possible D gene TRBD1, 5 bases. This CDR3 contains 11 residues. Germline CDR1 reads SGHRS; CDR2 reads YFSETQ. Trimming shortened V by 6 bases and J by 7 bases, and 10 bases separated the two germline ends. CDR3 protein: CASTQGLEAFF. CDR3 sequence (DNA): TGCGCCAGCACCCAGGGTCTTGAAGCTTTCTTT.